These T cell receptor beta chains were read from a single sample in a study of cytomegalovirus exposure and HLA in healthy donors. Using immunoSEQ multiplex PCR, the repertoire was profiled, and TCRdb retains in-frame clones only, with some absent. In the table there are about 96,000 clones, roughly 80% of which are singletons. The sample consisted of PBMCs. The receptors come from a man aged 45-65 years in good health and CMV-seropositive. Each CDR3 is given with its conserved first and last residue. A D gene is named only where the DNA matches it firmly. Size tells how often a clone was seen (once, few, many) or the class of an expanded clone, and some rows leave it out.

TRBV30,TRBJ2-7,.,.,CAGRVSYEQYF,TGTGCCGGCAGGGTCTCCTACGAGCAGTACTTC
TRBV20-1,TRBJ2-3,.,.,CSPGGTDTQYF,TGCAGTCCGGGTGGCACAGATACGCAGTATTTT
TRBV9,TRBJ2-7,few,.,CASSPRVGADEQYF,TGTGCCAGCAGCCCTCGGGTGGGGGCCGACGAGCAGTACTTC
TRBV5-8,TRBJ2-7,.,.,CASSSPGAHYSYEQYF,TGTGCCAGCAGCTCGCCCGGCGCCCACTACTCCTACGAGCAGTACTTC
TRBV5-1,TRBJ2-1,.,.,CASSPGTQGGEQFF,TGCGCCAGCAGCCCAGGAACCCAGGGCGGTGAGCAGTTCTTC
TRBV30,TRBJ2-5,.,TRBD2,CAWSGTSGQETQYF,TGTGCCTGGAGTGGGACTAGCGGACAAGAGACCCAGTACTTC
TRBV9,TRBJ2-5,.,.,CASSVHGAGPQETQYF,TGTGCCAGCAGCGTACACGGCGCAGGGCCCCAAGAGACCCAGTACTTC
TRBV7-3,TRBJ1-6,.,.,CASSLTGGERSPLHF,TGTGCCAGCAGCTTAACGGGGGGGGAACGTTCACCCCTCCACTTT
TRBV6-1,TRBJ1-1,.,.,CASRRHPNTEAFF,TGTGCCAGCCGGCGGCATCCGAACACTGAAGCTTTCTTT
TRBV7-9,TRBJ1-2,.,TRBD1,CASSLRSGQGYNYGYTF,TGTGCCAGCAGCTTAAGGTCAGGACAGGGATATAACTATGGCTACACCTTC
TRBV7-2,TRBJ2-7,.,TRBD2,CASSSLAGGVGEQYF,TGTGCCAGCAGCTCACTAGCGGGGGGAGTGGGAGAGCAGTACTTC
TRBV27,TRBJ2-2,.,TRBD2,CASSPFTSGGDTGELFF,TGTGCCAGCAGTCCCTTTACTAGCGGGGGGGACACCGGGGAGCTGTTTTTT
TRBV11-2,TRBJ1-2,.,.,CASSLSSGAPGYTF,TGTGCCAGCAGCTTATCCTCAGGGGCCCCGGGCTACACCTTC
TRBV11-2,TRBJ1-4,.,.,CASSPRGGSNEKLFF,TGTGCCAGCAGCCCCCGGGGGGGGTCTAATGAAAAACTGTTTTTT
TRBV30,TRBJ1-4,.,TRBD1,CAWGQRLRGLNEKLFF,TGTGCCTGGGGGCAGCGGCTTAGGGGGCTTAATGAAAAACTGTTTTTT
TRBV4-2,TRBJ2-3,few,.,CASSQDIADTDTQYF,TGTGCCAGCAGCCAAGATATAGCGGACACAGATACGCAGTATTTT
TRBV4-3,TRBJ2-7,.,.,CASSQDVSYEQYF,TGCGCCAGCAGCCAAGATGTCAGTTACGAGCAGTACTTC
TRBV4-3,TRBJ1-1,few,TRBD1,CASSQVGTGVNTEAFF,TGCGCCAGCAGCCAAGTTGGGACAGGGGTGAACACTGAAGCTTTCTTT
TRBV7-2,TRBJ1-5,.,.,CASSLHRDGQPQHF,TGTGCCAGCAGCTTACACAGGGACGGACAGCCCCAGCATTTT
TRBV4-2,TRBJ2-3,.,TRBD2,CASSRTSGSTDTQYF,TGTGCCAGCAGTCGGACTAGCGGTAGCACAGATACGCAGTATTTT
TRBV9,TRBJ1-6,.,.,CASSVDSSYNSPLHF,TGTGCCAGCAGCGTAGATAGCTCCTATAATTCACCCCTCCACTTT
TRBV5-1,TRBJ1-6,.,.,CASRVSGDTAPLHF,TGCGCCAGCAGGGTTTCAGGGGATACGGCACCCCTCCACTTT
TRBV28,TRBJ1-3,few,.,CASSLQVSGNTIYF,TGTGCCAGCAGTTTACAGGTCTCTGGAAACACCATATATTTT
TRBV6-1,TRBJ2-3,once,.,CASSPTGYRADTQYF,TGTGCCAGCAGTCCCACTGGCTACAGAGCAGATACGCAGTATTTT
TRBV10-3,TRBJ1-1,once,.,CAISQGVAEAFF,TGTGCCATCAGCCAAGGGGTGGCTGAAGCTTTCTTT
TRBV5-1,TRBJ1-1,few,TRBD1,CASSLRQGDTEAFF,TGCGCCAGCAGCCTGAGACAGGGTGACACTGAAGCTTTCTTT
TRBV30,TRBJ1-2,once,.,CAWSVSQFGGHTF,TGTGCCTGGAGTGTAAGTCAGTTCGGCGGCCACACCTTC
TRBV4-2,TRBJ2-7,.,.,CASSQEYIAGSSYEQYF,TGTGCCAGCAGCCAAGAATATATAGCTGGGAGCTCCTACGAGCAGTACTTC
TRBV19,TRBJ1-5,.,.,CASSTGRSNQPQHF,TGTGCCAGTAGTACAGGGCGGAGCAATCAGCCCCAGCATTTT
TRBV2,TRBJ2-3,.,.,CASSETGEAPDTQYF,TGTGCCAGCAGTGAAACAGGGGAGGCCCCAGATACGCAGTATTTT
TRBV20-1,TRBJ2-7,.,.,CSTGEDYEQYF,TGCAGTACAGGGGAGGACTACGAGCAGTACTTC
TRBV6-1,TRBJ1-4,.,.,CASSEAAATNEKLFF,TGTGCCAGCAGTGAAGCGGCCGCCACAAATGAAAAACTGTTTTTT
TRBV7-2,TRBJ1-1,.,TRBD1,CASSPQTGMNTEAFF,TGTGCCAGCAGCCCACAGACAGGGATGAACACTGAAGCTTTCTTT
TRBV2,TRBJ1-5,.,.,CASSERGLNQPQHF,TGTGCCAGCAGTGAAAGAGGACTCAATCAGCCCCAGCATTTT
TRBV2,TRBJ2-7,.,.,CASSDDLPLGGTGYEQYF,TGTGCCAGCAGTGATGACCTTCCCTTGGGGGGTACGGGCTACGAGCAGTACTTC
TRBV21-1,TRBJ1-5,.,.,CASSETGGYSNQPQHF,TGTGCCAGCAGCGAGACCGGAGGTTATAGCAATCAGCCCCAGCATTTT